This T cell receptor (beta chain) was captured in a study of T cell repertoires in cytomegalovirus infection. The wider study: Public TCR beta signature analysis indicated the presence of both CMV infection and matching HLA type.

For this clonotype: Its antigen remains unknown.

TCRdb redid the calling of the reads with MiXCR, one entry per CDR3 protein. The profile covers a few hundred thousand distinct CDR3 sequences, with 26% appearing a single time and 13% taken by the ten largest. The study's findings and limits: CMV-specific HLA-C-restricted TCR beta clonotypes dominated the ex vivo response. Cumulative frequency of public TCR beta families picked out carriers of CMV plus the relevant HLA.

Per the germline V gene, CDR1 is DFQATT and CDR2 is SNEGSKA (reference sequence). The CDR3 is 13 residues long. V was shortened by 6 bases and J by 5 bases, with 14 bases between the two germline ends. The TCR comes from a human donor in good health (CMV status not recorded). Some clones in this sample may be carry-over from other donors' samples. Sequences were obtained from PBMCs. The chain is built from TRBV20-1 and TRBJ2-1, with D perhaps TRBD2 (8 bases). Written as DNA, the CDR3 is TGCAGTGCCGTCGGGAGGGGGCACAATGAGCAGTTCTTC. Its translation is CSAVGRGHNEQFF.